This TCR beta chain originates from a study of CD8 T cells in ankylosing spondylitis. This clonotype has a count of ten or more. TCRdb processed the 5' RACE reads anew with MiXCR; each CDR3 protein has one entry. Of fewer than 200,000 distinct CDR3 sequences in the sample, about 20% were seen once. This CDR3 comprises 15 residues. Trimming removed 6 bases from V and 4 bases from J; junction bases left unmatched: 10. Looked up from germline, CDR1 is ENHRY and CDR2 is SYGVKD. V gene TRBV10-3 combines with J gene TRBJ1-1, with 8 bases fitting TRBD1. This receptor was identified in a male donor under 30 with ankylosing spondylitis or in good health (not recorded which). What was sequenced was blood, either unsorted or a sorted T cell fraction (not recorded which). CDR3 DNA sequence: TGTGCCATCAGCCTACCGGGACAGGCTGGCACTGAAGCTTTCTTT. Protein: CAISLPGQAGTEAFF.